The 15 T cell receptor beta chains presented below share a single source sample, sequenced in a study of T cells in Graves' hyperthyroidism and ophthalmopathy. RNA transcripts gave rise to amplified TCR beta CDR3 regions. First-round RT-PCR of the TCR CDR3 relied on the HTBI primer set. TCRdb called the multiplex PCR reads again in MiXCR, with one record for every CDR3 protein. This sample has about 540,000 distinct CDR3 sequences, with 40% to 55% found just once. The sample consisted of peripheral blood or thyroid tissue (not recorded which). The receptors stem from a young woman with Graves' hyperthyroidism.

This clonotype appeared a few times. CDR3 sequence (DNA): TGCGCCAGCAGCCCCAGGACAGGGGAGGGAGACACCGGGGAGCTGTTTTTT. Translated: CASSPRTGEGDTGELFF. The chain is built from TRBV5-1 and TRBJ2-2, with 9 positions matching TRBD1. Germline V gene sequence: CDR1 SGHRS, CDR2 YFSETQ. V gave up 4 bases and J gave up 3 bases; unmatched junction bases: 10. The CDR3 covers 17 residues.

In its sample, this clonotype was seen many times. V gene TRBV4-1 combines with J gene TRBJ1-5; the D is unclear. Germline V lookup: CDR1 MGHRA, CDR2 YSYEKL. V gave up 0 bases and J gave up 8 bases, with 2 bases separating them. The CDR3 is 11 amino acids. CDR3 sequence: CASSQEEPQHF. CDR3 sequence (DNA): TGCGCCAGCAGCCAAGAAGAGCCCCAGCATTTT.

There are a few counts of this clonotype. V and J are TRBV24-1 and TRBJ2-3; 11 bases match TRBD2. The CDR3 length is 17 residues. CDR1 and CDR2 from the germline V gene are KGHDR and SFDVKD. Losses at the gene ends were 0 bases for V and 0 bases for J; bases not matched to a gene: 1. CDR3: CATSDLRTSGSTDTQYF. The CDR3 bases are TGTGCCACCAGTGATTTGCGGACTAGCGGGAGCACAGATACGCAGTATTTT.

This clonotype turned up a few times. The genes are TRBV14 and TRBJ2-3; TRBD2 matches at 9 bases. Germline CDR1 SGHDN, CDR2 FVKESK. V was clipped by 2 bases and J by 2 bases; unmatched bases: 5. The CDR3 is made up of 16 amino acids. CDR3 in amino acids: CASSQLAGKLTDTQYF. In DNA form, the CDR3 reads TGTGCCAGCAGCCAACTAGCGGGGAAACTCACAGATACGCAGTATTTT. The complete variable domain, with remaining parts taken from reference TRBV14 and TRBJ2-3, reads EAGVTQFPSHSVIEKGQTVTLRCDPISGHDNLYWYRRVMGKEIKFLLHFVKESKQDESGMPNNRFLAERTGGTYSTLKVQPAELEDSGVYFCASSQLAGKLTDTQYFGPGTRLTVL.

This clonotype was seen many times. The chain links TRBV29-1 to TRBJ2-5; the D gene is possibly TRBD1 (5 bases). The ends were cut back, 4 bases at V and 0 bases at J, with 9 bases in the middle. Germline assignment: CDR1 SQVTM and CDR2 ANQGSEA. The CDR3 is made up of 13 amino acids. CDR3 amino acids: CSVGGRDQETQYF. CDR3 in DNA: TGCAGCGTTGGGGGCAGAGACCAAGAGACCCAGTACTTC.

This chain connects TRBV4-2 to TRBJ2-3; the D is unclear. The ends were cut back, 1 base at V and 2 bases at J, with 10 bases in the middle. The CDR3 consists of 15 residues. Germline loops: CDR1 LGHNA, CDR2 YNFKEQ. The CDR3, as DNA: TGTGCCAGCAGCCAAGTGGCGACTTACACAGATACGCAGTATTTT. Amino acid sequence: CASSQVATYTDTQYF.

The chain combines TRBV15 with TRBJ1-5, with TRBD1 as a possible D gene (5 bases). Per germline, CDR1 LNHNV and CDR2 YYDKDF (reference sequence). This CDR3 contains 16 residues. Trimming pared 0 bases from V and 8 bases from J, leaving 17 bases between. Here the CDR3 DNA reads TGTGCCACCAGCAGAGACCGGTCCAGGGTGGATGAGCCCCAGCATTTT. Residues: CATSRDRSRVDEPQHF.

Many counts were recorded for this clonotype. The chain links TRBV5-6 to TRBJ1-1; D might be TRBD1 (6 bases). This CDR3 comprises 13 residues. V dropped 2 bases and J dropped 6 bases, with 11 bases sitting between them. Looked up from germline, CDR1 is SGHDT and CDR2 is YYEEEE. CDR3 coding DNA: TGTGCCAGCAGCTTCCCCAGGGGCCCTGAAGCTTTCTTT. It specifies CASSFPRGPEAFF.

The table lists this clonotype with many counts. The genes are TRBV4-3 and TRBJ2-7; 10 positions agree with TRBD2. The germline V gene has CDR1 LGHNA and CDR2 YSLEER. The CDR3 is made up of 15 amino acids. The junction had 10 bases not matched to a gene; V was cut back by 8 bases and J by 3 bases. CDR3 coding DNA: TGCGCCAGCGCAACCGGGACTAGCGCAATCTACGAGCAGTACTTC. Translated: CASATGTSAIYEQYF.

As concerns this clonotype: A much more abundant neighbour one base away suggests this may be a read error. CDR3 sequence reads: CASSQAGLSRETQHF. The DNA for the CDR3 is TGTGCCAGCAGCCAAGCTGGACTGTCAAGAGAGACCCAGCACTTC. This chain links TRBV7-9 with TRBJ2-5; D is perhaps TRBD2 (5 bases). Germline CDR1 SEHNR, CDR2 FQNEAQ (reference sequence). This CDR3 comprises 15 residues.

In this sample, this clonotype turned up a few times. This sequence joins TRBV20-1 and TRBJ2-3, with D hard to call. This CDR3 region has 12 residues. V lost 4 bases to trimming and J lost 2 bases, with 7 bases between them. Germline values: CDR1 DFQATT, CDR2 SNEGSKA (reference sequence). CDR3 sequence: CSATANTDTQYF. The DNA of the CDR3 is TGCAGTGCTACGGCCAACACAGATACGCAGTATTTT.

The sample holds many counts of this clonotype. This chain uses TRBV25-1 with TRBJ2-5; 7 bases match TRBD2. Germline CDR1 is MGHDK and CDR2 is SYGVNS. There are 13 residues in the CDR3. With V trimmed by 8 bases and J by 5 bases, 8 bases remained unmatched. The CDR3 DNA is TGTGCCAGCGGCCGGGACTATCATGAGACCCAGTACTTC. It codes for CASGRDYHETQYF.

As regards this clonotype: With a much larger clone just one base away, this may be a read error. The chain joins TRBV7-2 to TRBJ1-2; TRBD1 might be the D (5 bases). CDR1 is SGHTA and CDR2 is FQGNSA in the germline V gene. CDR3 length: 13 residues. The V end was cut by 2 bases, the J end by 12 bases, with 16 bases between. The CDR3 bases are TGTGCCAGCAGCTTAAAAACAGCTCGGGGCCACACCTTC. Protein product: CASSLKTARGHTF.

This clonotype was observed many times. This chain uses TRBV11-2 with TRBJ2-6; D is undetermined. The CDR3 has 15 residues. Germline-derived CDR1 and CDR2 are SGHAT and FQNNGV. The ends were cut back, 2 bases at V and 0 bases at J, with 5 bases in the middle. CDR3 coding DNA: TGTGCCAGCAGCTTACATCTCTCTGGGGCCAACGTCCTGACTTTC. It is translated as CASSLHLSGANVLTF.

This clonotype was counted only a few times. V gene TRBV20-1 combines with J gene TRBJ2-7; D gene unclear. In germline, CDR1 is DFQATT, CDR2 SNEGSKA (reference sequence). The CDR3 contains 11 residues. The ends were cut back, 6 bases at V and 6 bases at J, with 12 bases in the middle. The CDR3 here is CSAQTPREQYF. The CDR3 bases are TGCAGTGCCCAAACCCCCCGCGAGCAGTACTTC.